The clone carrying this T cell receptor beta chain was observed a single time. Its antigen is currently unknown. This entry is derived from a study of T-cell memory formation after mild COVID-19. The study, taken as a whole, reports: The finding that pre-infection memory included some responding clones suggested that cross-reactive memory joined.

TCR alpha and TCR beta cDNA libraries carrying sample barcodes and UMIs came from 5'RACE with constant-segment primers. TCRdb analysed the 5' RACE reads with MiXCR anew, one entry per CDR3 protein. The sample consists of about 180,000 distinct CDR3 sequences, about 18% of them appearing once. This CDR3 region has 16 residues. Looked up from germline, CDR1 is MGHRA and CDR2 is YSYEKL. V was pared by 4 bases and J by 1 base, with 11 bases between. The sample comprised PBMCs or a T cell subset sorted from them (not recorded which). V usage is TRBV4-1 and J usage is TRBJ2-6; D remains unclear. This receptor was identified in a man aged 18 to 30 who had mild COVID-19 (a few samples of this study predate the infection). Cell type and time point are not known. CDR3 DNA sequence: TGCGCCAGCAGCCCCTCCTCACAATCTGGGGCCAACGTCCTGACTTTC. Translating it yields CASSPSSQSGANVLTF.